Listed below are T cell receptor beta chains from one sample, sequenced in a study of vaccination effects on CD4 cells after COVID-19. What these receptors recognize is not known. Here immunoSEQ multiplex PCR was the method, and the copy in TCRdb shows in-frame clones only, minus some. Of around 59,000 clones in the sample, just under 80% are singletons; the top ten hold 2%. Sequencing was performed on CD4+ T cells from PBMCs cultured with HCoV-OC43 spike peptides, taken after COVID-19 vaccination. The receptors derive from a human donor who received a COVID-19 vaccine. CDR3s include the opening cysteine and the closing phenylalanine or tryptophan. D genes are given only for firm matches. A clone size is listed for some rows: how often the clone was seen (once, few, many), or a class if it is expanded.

DNA: TGCGCCAGCAGTGGGTCCGGGGGAGGCACCGGGGAGCTGTTTTTT; CDR3: CASSGSGGGTGELFF; J: TRBJ2-2; size: NA; V: TRBV10-2; D: NA
DNA: TGCGCCAGCAGCCCTGGCGGGGCGACCCTTCAGCCCCAGCATTTT; CDR3: CASSPGGATLQPQHF; J: TRBJ1-5; size: NA; V: TRBV4-1; D: NA
DNA: TGTGCCAGCAGGGGCGGACAGGAGGGTGGCTACACCTTC; CDR3: CASRGGQEGGYTF; J: TRBJ1-2; size: NA; V: TRBV6-5; D: TRBD1
DNA: TGCGCCAGCAGCTTGGTTAGCGGGGTTACCGGGGAGCTGTTTTTT; CDR3: CASSLVSGVTGELFF; J: TRBJ2-2; size: few; V: TRBV5-1; D: TRBD2
DNA: TGTGCCAGCAGCGGAGGAAGCTCGAACACCGGGGAGCTGTTTTTT; CDR3: CASSGGSSNTGELFF; J: TRBJ2-2; size: NA; V: TRBV2; D: NA
DNA: TGCGCCAGCAGCAGGGACAGGGAGTACACCGGGGAGCTGTTTTTT; CDR3: CASSRDREYTGELFF; J: TRBJ2-2; size: NA; V: TRBV5-1; D: TRBD1
DNA: TGTGCCAGTAGTATATCGGACCGCACTGAAGCTTTCTTT; CDR3: CASSISDRTEAFF; J: TRBJ1-1; size: NA; V: TRBV19; D: NA
DNA: TGCAGTGCTAGTCGAGGGGATAGAGTTGGTGGCTACACCTTC; CDR3: CSASRGDRVGGYTF; J: TRBJ1-2; size: NA; V: TRBV20-1; D: NA
DNA: TGCGCCAGCAACGTGGACGCGATGAACACTGAAGCTTTCTTT; CDR3: CASNVDAMNTEAFF; J: TRBJ1-1; size: NA; V: TRBV5-1; D: NA
DNA: TGCAGCGTCCACTCAGGCGGTGGAAACACCATATATTTT; CDR3: CSVHSGGGNTIYF; J: TRBJ1-3; size: once; V: TRBV29-1; D: NA
DNA: TGTGCCAGCTCCAGGGGGACGAACACTGAAGCTTTCTTT; CDR3: CASSRGTNTEAFF; J: TRBJ1-1; size: NA; V: TRBV18; D: TRBD1
DNA: TGCGCCAGCAGCCAAAACTCGGACAGTCAGCCCCAGCATTTT; CDR3: CASSQNSDSQPQHF; J: TRBJ1-5; size: NA; V: TRBV4-1; D: NA
DNA: TGTGCCAGTAAACCGGGACAGGGGAAAACTGAAGCTTTCTTT; CDR3: CASKPGQGKTEAFF; J: TRBJ1-1; size: NA; V: TRBV19; D: TRBD1
DNA: TGTGCCAGCAGTCCCGAGTCCTTGGCCTATGGCTACACCTTC; CDR3: CASSPESLAYGYTF; J: TRBJ1-2; size: few; V: TRBV14; D: NA
DNA: TGCAGCGTTGCGAGGGACATCTCTAGCACAGATACGCAGTATTTT; CDR3: CSVARDISSTDTQYF; J: TRBJ2-3; size: few; V: TRBV29-1; D: NA
DNA: TGTGCCAGCAGCCAAGTTCGCGGACGTGGGACCCAGTACTTC; CDR3: CASSQVRGRGTQYF; J: TRBJ2-5; size: NA; V: TRBV3-1/TRBV3-2; D: NA
DNA: TGTGCCAGCAGCCACCCTCAGGGGCATGGGGGTCAGCCCCAGCATTTT; CDR3: CASSHPQGHGGQPQHF; J: TRBJ1-5; size: NA; V: TRBV6-2/TRBV6-3; D: NA
DNA: TGTGCCAGCAGCGATACGAGGAGGGGGATCTATGGCTACACCTTC; CDR3: CASSDTRRGIYGYTF; J: TRBJ1-2; size: NA; V: TRBV6-6; D: NA
DNA: TGTGCCACCAGTGGAGGGGGGGCCGGTGGCTACACCTTC; CDR3: CATSGGGAGGYTF; J: TRBJ1-2; size: few; V: TRBV24-1; D: NA
DNA: TGTGCCTGGAGTGTACCGGGGGCGAGAACTGAAGCTTTCTTT; CDR3: CAWSVPGARTEAFF; J: TRBJ1-1; size: NA; V: TRBV30; D: NA
DNA: TGCAGCGCCACAGAGACTAGCGGGGACCAAGAGACCCAGTACTTC; CDR3: CSATETSGDQETQYF; J: TRBJ2-5; size: NA; V: TRBV29-1; D: TRBD2
DNA: TGTGCCAGCTCACTCGGACAGCAAGAGACCCAGTACTTC; CDR3: CASSLGQQETQYF; J: TRBJ2-5; size: NA; V: TRBV18; D: NA
DNA: TGTGCCAGCAGCTTCCGACAGGGACCAGATCAGCCCCAGCATTTT; CDR3: CASSFRQGPDQPQHF; J: TRBJ1-5; size: NA; V: TRBV7-2; D: TRBD1
DNA: TGTGCCAGCAGTGACTCAGGGGGGGAAGGCTACACCTTC; CDR3: CASSDSGGEGYTF; J: TRBJ1-2; size: NA; V: TRBV6-6; D: TRBD1
DNA: TGCAGCGGGGGGGAAGGGGCAGGGGATACGCAGTATTTT; CDR3: CSGGEGAGDTQYF; J: TRBJ2-3; size: NA; V: TRBV29-1; D: NA
DNA: TGTGCCAGCAGTGGAGCGGGGGACGGGGAGCTGTTTTTT; CDR3: CASSGAGDGELFF; J: TRBJ2-2; size: NA; V: TRBV6-4; D: TRBD2
DNA: TGTGCCAGCAGCCAAGGCGAGGGAGGAGCTTTCTTT; CDR3: CASSQGEGGAFF; J: TRBJ1-1; size: NA; V: TRBV3-1/TRBV3-2; D: NA
DNA: TGTGCCAGCAGCTCAACAGGGGGCGCGGGCACCGGGGAGCTGTTTTTT; CDR3: CASSSTGGAGTGELFF; J: TRBJ2-2; size: few; V: TRBV7-2; D: TRBD1
DNA: TGTGCCAGCAGTTTACCCCTGACAGGTTATAGCAATCAGCCCCAGCATTTT; CDR3: CASSLPLTGYSNQPQHF; J: TRBJ1-5; size: NA; V: TRBV28; D: NA
DNA: TGCGCCAGCAGCTCGACAGCTATAAATGAAAAACTGTTTTTT; CDR3: CASSSTAINEKLFF; J: TRBJ1-4; size: NA; V: TRBV5-1; D: NA
DNA: TGTGCCAGCTCACGATCGGGAGGGGGCCAAGAGACCCAGTACTTC; CDR3: CASSRSGGGQETQYF; J: TRBJ2-5; size: NA; V: TRBV18; D: TRBD2
DNA: TGTGCCAGTAATAACAAGGACGGCTATAGCAATCAGCCCCAGCATTTT; CDR3: CASNNKDGYSNQPQHF; J: TRBJ1-5; size: NA; V: TRBV19; D: NA
DNA: TGTGCCAGCAGCGTACTGGGACTAGCGGCTACAGATACGCAGTATTTT; CDR3: CASSVLGLAATDTQYF; J: TRBJ2-3; size: once; V: TRBV9; D: TRBD2
DNA: TGTGCCAGCAGCCAAGGGACAGGTCAAGAGACCCAGTACTTC; CDR3: CASSQGTGQETQYF; J: TRBJ2-5; size: NA; V: TRBV3-1/TRBV3-2; D: TRBD1
DNA: TGTGCCAGCAGTCTGACTAGCGGGGTTAGCGGGGAGCTGTTTTTT; CDR3: CASSLTSGVSGELFF; J: TRBJ2-2; size: NA; V: TRBV6-5; D: TRBD2
DNA: TGTGCCAGCAGATCCGGATATAGCAATCAGCCCCAGCATTTT; CDR3: CASRSGYSNQPQHF; J: TRBJ1-5; size: once; V: TRBV27; D: NA
DNA: TGTGCCAGCAGCTTAGCTGCAGGGACGCCCCAGCATTTT; CDR3: CASSLAAGTPQHF; J: TRBJ1-5; size: NA; V: TRBV7-2; D: NA
DNA: TGTGCCAGCAGCTCGGTCGGGAGGGGCATCAATCAGCCCCAGCATTTT; CDR3: CASSSVGRGINQPQHF; J: TRBJ1-5; size: NA; V: TRBV7-6; D: NA
DNA: TGTGCCAGCAGCCAAGAATCTATCTATGGCTACACCTTC; CDR3: CASSQESIYGYTF; J: TRBJ1-2; size: NA; V: TRBV3-1/TRBV3-2; D: NA
DNA: TGTGCCAGCAGCGCCCAGGGTAGGGGAGAGGAGACCCAGTACTTC; CDR3: CASSAQGRGEETQYF; J: TRBJ2-5; size: NA; V: TRBV9; D: NA
DNA: TGTGCCAGCAGTGAAGCTATCCGCGGGACAGGGAGGGATGGCTACACCTTC; CDR3: CASSEAIRGTGRDGYTF; J: TRBJ1-2; size: few; V: TRBV6-1; D: TRBD1
DNA: TGCGCCAGCAGCGGGACAGGAGCCCCTCAAGCCAAAAACATTCAGTACTTC; CDR3: CASSGTGAPQAKNIQYF; J: TRBJ2-4; size: NA; V: TRBV4-1; D: TRBD1